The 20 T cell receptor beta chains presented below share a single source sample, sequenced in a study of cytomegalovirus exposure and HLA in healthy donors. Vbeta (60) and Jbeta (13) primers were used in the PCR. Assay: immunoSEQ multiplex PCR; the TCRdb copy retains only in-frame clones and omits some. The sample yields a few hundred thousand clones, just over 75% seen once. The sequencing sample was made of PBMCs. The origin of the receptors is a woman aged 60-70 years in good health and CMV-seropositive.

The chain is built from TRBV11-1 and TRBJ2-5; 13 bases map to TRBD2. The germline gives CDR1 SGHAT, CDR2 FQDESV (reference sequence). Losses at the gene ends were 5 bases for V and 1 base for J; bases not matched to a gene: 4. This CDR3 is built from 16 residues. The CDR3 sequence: CASSRGTSGIQETQYF. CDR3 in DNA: TGTGCCAGCAGCAGGGGGACTAGCGGGATCCAAGAGACCCAGTACTTC.

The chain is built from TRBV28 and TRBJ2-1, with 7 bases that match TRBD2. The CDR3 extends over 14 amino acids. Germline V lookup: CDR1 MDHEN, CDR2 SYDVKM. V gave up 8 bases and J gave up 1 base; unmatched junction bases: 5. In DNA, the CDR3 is TGTGCCAGCTCCCCGGGGGGATCCTACAATGAGCAGTTCTTC. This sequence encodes CASSPGGSYNEQFF.

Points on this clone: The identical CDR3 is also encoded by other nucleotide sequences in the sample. The CDR3 DNA reads as TGTGCCTGGACCCTAGGGGGAAAGGGGGCGAGCACAGATACGCAGTATTTT. It translates to CAWTLGGKGASTDTQYF. The chain recombines TRBV30 with TRBJ2-3; the match to TRBD1 covers 7 bases. The CDR3 has 17 residues. Trimming cost V 4 bases and J 0 bases; bases outside gene matches: 13. Germline CDR1 reads GTSNPN; CDR2 reads SVGIG (reference sequence).

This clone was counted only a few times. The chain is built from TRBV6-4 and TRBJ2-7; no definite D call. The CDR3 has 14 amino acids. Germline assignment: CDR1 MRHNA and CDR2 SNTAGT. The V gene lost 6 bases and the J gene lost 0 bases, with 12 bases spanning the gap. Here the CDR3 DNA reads TGTGCCAGCAGACCAATGTCGGTCTCCTACGAGCAGTACTTC. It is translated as CASRPMSVSYEQYF.

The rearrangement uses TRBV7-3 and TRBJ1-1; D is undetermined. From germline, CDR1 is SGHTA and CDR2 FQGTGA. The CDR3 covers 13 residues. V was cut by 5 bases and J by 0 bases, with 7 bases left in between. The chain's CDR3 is CASSKFMNTEAFF. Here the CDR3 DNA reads TGTGCCAGCAGCAAATTCATGAACACTGAAGCTTTCTTT.

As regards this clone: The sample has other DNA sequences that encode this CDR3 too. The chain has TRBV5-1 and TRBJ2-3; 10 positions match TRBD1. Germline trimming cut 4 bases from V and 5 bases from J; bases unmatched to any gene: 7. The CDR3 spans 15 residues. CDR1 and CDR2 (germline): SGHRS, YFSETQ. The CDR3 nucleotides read TGCGCCAGCAGCCCAAGGGACAGGGGTGGAGATACGCAGTATTTT. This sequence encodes CASSPRDRGGDTQYF.

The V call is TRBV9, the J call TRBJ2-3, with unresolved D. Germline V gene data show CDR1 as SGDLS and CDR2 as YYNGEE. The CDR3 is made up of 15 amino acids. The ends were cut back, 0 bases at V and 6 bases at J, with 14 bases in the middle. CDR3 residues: CASSVGLVASDTQYF. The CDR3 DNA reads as TGTGCCAGCAGCGTAGGATTGGTAGCCTCGGATACGCAGTATTTT.

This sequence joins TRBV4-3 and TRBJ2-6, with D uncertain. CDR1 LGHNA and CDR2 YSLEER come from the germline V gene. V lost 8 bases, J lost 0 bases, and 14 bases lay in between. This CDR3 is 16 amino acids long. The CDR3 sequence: CASSPRINSGANVLTF. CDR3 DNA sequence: TGCGCCAGCTCCCCCAGGATTAACTCTGGGGCCAACGTCCTGACTTTC.

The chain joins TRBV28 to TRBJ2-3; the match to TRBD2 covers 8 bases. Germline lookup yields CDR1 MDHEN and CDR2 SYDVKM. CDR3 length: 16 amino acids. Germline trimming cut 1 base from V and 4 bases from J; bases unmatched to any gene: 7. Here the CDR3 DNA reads TGTGCCAGCAGTTTATACTCGGGGGGGCCAGCAGATACGCAGTATTTT. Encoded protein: CASSLYSGGPADTQYF.

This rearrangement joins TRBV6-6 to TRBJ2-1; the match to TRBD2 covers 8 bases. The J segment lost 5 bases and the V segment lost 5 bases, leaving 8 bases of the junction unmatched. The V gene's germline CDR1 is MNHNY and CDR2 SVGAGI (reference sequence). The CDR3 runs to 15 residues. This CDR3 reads CASSPPSGSHNEQFF. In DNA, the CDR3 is TGTGCCAGCAGTCCACCCAGCGGGAGTCACAATGAGCAGTTCTTC.

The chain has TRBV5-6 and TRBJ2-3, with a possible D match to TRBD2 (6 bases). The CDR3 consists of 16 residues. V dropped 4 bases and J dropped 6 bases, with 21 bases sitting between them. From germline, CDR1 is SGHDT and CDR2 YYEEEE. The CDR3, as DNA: TGTGCCAGCAGCAAGGGAAGACTAGGTGCCTCCGATACGCAGTATTTT. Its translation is CASSKGRLGASDTQYF.

The CDR3 sequence: CAISDSAHSGNTIYF. As DNA, the CDR3 is TGTGCCATCAGTGACAGCGCGCACTCTGGAAACACCATATATTTT. This chain links TRBV10-3 with TRBJ1-3, with D hard to call. The germline CDR1 and CDR2 sequences are ENHRY and SYGVKD. This CDR3 has 15 residues. V was shortened by 3 bases and J by 0 bases, with 9 bases between the two germline ends.

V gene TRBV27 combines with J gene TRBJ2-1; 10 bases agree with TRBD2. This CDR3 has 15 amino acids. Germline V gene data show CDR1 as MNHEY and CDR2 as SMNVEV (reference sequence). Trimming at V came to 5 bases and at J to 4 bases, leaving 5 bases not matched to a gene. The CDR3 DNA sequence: TGTGCCAGCAGTGCCAGCGGGAGGGTTTACAATGAGCAGTTCTTC. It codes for CASSASGRVYNEQFF.

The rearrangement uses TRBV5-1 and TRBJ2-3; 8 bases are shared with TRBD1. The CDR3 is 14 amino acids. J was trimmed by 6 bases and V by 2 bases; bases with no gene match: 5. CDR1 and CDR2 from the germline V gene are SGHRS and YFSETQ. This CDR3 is CASSFQGALDTQYF. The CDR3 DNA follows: TGCGCCAGCAGCTTTCAGGGGGCATTGGATACGCAGTATTTT.

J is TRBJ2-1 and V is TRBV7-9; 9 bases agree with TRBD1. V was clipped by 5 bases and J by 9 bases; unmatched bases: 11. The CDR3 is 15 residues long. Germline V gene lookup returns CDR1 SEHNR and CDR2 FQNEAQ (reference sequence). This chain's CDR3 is CASSPWGQGGSEQFF. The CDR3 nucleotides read TGTGCCAGCAGCCCCTGGGGACAGGGCGGGAGTGAGCAGTTCTTC.

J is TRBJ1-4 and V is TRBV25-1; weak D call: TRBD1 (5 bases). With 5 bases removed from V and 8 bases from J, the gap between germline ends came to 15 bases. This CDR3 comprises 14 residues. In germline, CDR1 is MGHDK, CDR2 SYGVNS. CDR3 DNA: TGTGCCAGCAGTCCCGGGGGGGGAGGGGAAAAACTGTTTTTT. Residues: CASSPGGGGEKLFF.

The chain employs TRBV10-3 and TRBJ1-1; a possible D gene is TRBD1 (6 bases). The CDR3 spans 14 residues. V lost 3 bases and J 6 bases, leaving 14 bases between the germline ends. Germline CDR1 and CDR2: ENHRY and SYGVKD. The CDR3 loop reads CAISDQQGSPEAFF. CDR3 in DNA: TGTGCCATCAGTGATCAACAGGGAAGCCCTGAAGCTTTCTTT.

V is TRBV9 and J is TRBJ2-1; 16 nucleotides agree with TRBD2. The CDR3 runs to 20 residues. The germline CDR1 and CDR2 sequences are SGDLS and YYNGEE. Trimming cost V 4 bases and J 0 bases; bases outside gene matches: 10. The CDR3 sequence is CASSSGLAGGRAFSYNEQFF. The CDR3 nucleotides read TGTGCCAGCAGCTCGGGACTAGCGGGGGGGCGGGCCTTCTCCTACAATGAGCAGTTCTTC.

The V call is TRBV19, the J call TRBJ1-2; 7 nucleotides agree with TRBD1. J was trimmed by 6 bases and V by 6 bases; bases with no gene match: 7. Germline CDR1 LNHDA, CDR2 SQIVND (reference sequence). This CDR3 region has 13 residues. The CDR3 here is CASRPTGIDGYTF. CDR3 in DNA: TGTGCCAGTAGGCCGACAGGGATCGATGGCTACACCTTC.

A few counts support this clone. As DNA, the CDR3 is TGCGCCAGCAGCTTGGAAGTCAGGGCGGGGTTGGAGCAGTACTTC. Translated: CASSLEVRAGLEQYF. The chain joins TRBV5-1 to TRBJ2-7; D may be TRBD2 (6 bases). V was trimmed by 0 bases and J by 7 bases, leaving 17 bases between them. From germline, CDR1 is SGHRS and CDR2 YFSETQ. This CDR3 contains 15 residues.